The 5 T cell receptor beta chains below were found in one sample sequenced in a study of blood T cell repertoires in COVID-19. Clones were read by immunoSEQ multiplex PCR, and TCRdb kept only the in-frame ones, dropping some. The sample shows 160,000 or so clones, 70% to 90% of them seen only once. The sequencing sample was made of PBMCs or T cells enriched from blood (not recorded which). The receptors stem from a man in his forties who had recovered from COVID-19.

This chain joins TRBV24-1 and TRBJ1-2, with 7 bases identical to TRBD1. Looked up from germline, CDR1 is KGHDR and CDR2 is SFDVKD. CDR3 length: 15 residues. With 4 bases clipped from V and 7 bases from J, the junction kept 11 bases outside the gene matches. Written as DNA, the CDR3 is TGTGCCACCAGTGACCACGGACAGGACCTAGGTGGCTACACCTTC. It yields the protein CATSDHGQDLGGYTF.

J is TRBJ1-4 and V is TRBV19; the match to TRBD1 covers 10 bases. The CDR3 is 16 amino acids. V dropped 5 bases and J dropped 5; count of bases not matched to a gene: 8. Germline V gene sequence: CDR1 LNHDA, CDR2 SQIVND (reference sequence). CDR3 in amino acids: CASSGLDRGVNEKLFF. The CDR3 nucleotides read TGTGCCAGTAGTGGACTGGACAGGGGGGTAAATGAAAAACTGTTTTTT.

The rearrangement uses TRBV6-5 and TRBJ2-1; 10 nucleotides agree with TRBD1. Trimming took 4 bases from V and 2 from J; bases not matched to a gene: 2. Germline V gene data show CDR1 as MNHEY and CDR2 as SVGAGI. The CDR3 sequence is 15 residues long. In DNA, the CDR3 is TGTGCCAGCAGTTCGGGACAGGGGACCTACAATGAGCAGTTCTTC. Translating gives CASSSGQGTYNEQFF.

This chain uses TRBV28 with TRBJ1-2, with 8 bases that match TRBD1. V gave up 6 bases and J gave up 3 bases; unmatched junction bases: 15. The V gene's germline CDR1 is MDHEN and CDR2 SYDVKM. The CDR3 contains 17 residues. The CDR3 loop reads CASRAPPGGQGDYGYTF. DNA for the CDR3: TGTGCCAGCAGAGCGCCTCCAGGAGGACAGGGAGACTATGGCTACACCTTC.

The CDR3 reads CASSHLTSNYGYTF. CDR3 DNA: TGTGCCAGCAGCCATCTTACAAGTAACTATGGCTACACCTTC. J is TRBJ1-2 and V is TRBV4-2; D not resolved. The germline V gene has CDR1 LGHNA and CDR2 YNFKEQ. Trimming shortened V by 3 bases and J by 1 base, and 9 bases separated the two germline ends. The CDR3 runs 14 residues.